Shown below are 2 T cell receptor beta chains from a single sample sequenced in a study of neurological immune-mediated disorders. Using its own MiXCR run on the 5' RACE reads, TCRdb lists one record per CDR3 protein. The sample records under 90,000 distinct CDR3 sequences, under 4.5% being singletons. The source material was PBMCs. Source of these receptors: a woman between 50 and 59 years old with multiple sclerosis.

At least ten counts were recorded for this clonotype. The gene calls are TRBV5-6 and TRBJ1-4; D not resolved. Between the trimmed V and J ends, which lost 2 bases and 12 bases, there was a span of 11 bases. Germline CDR1 SGHDT, CDR2 YYEEEE. This CDR3 is 12 amino acids long. The CDR3 here is CASSLGREELFF. The CDR3 DNA is TGTGCCAGCAGCTTAGGAAGAGAGGAACTGTTTTTT.

Many counts were recorded for this clonotype. The genes are TRBV7-2 and TRBJ1-1; D is perhaps TRBD1 (6 bases). Germline CDR1 and CDR2: SGHTA and FQGNSA. This CDR3 region has 15 residues. Between the trimmed V and J ends, which lost 1 base and 0 bases, there was a span of 9 bases. The CDR3 coding sequence is TGTGCCAGCAGCTTAGGAGGGACACTGAACACTGAAGCTTTCTTT. It yields the protein CASSLGGTLNTEAFF.